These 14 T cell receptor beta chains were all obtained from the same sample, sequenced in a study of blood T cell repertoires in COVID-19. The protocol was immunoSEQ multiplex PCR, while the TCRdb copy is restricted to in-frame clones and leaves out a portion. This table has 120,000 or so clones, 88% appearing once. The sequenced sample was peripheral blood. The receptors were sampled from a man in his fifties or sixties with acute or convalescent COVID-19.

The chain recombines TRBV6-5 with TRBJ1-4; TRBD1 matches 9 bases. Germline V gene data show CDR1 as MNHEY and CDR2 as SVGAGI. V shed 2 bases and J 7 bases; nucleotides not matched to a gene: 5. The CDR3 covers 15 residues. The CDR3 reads CASSYTGTGSEKLFF. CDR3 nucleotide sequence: TGTGCCAGCAGTTACACCGGGACAGGGTCTGAAAAACTGTTTTTT.

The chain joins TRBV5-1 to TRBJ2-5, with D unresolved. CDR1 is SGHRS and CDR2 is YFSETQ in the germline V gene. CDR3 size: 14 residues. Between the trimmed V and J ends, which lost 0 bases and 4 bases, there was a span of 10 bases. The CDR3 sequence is CASSLAVAPETQYF. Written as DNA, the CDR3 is TGCGCCAGCAGCTTGGCCGTGGCTCCAGAGACCCAGTACTTC.

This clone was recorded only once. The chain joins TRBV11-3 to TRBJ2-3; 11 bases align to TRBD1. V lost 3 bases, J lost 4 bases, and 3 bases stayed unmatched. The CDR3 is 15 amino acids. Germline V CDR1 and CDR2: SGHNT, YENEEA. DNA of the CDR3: TGTGCCAGCAGCTTCCCGGGACAGGGGGCAGATACGCAGTATTTT. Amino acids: CASSFPGQGADTQYF.

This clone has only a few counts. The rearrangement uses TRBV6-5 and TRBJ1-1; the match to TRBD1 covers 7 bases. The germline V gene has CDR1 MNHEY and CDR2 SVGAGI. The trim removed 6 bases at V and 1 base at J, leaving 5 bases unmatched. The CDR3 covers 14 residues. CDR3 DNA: TGTGCCAGCAGGGCAGGGGGAGGGAACACTGAAGCTTTCTTT. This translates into CASRAGGGNTEAFF.

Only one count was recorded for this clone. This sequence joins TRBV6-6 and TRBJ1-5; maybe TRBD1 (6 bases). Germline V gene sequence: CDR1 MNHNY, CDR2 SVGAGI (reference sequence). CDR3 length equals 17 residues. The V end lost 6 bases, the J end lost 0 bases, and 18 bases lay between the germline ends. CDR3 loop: CASSRLTGTNSNQPQHF. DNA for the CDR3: TGTGCCAGCAGCCGACTAACCGGGACAAATAGCAATCAGCCCCAGCATTTT.

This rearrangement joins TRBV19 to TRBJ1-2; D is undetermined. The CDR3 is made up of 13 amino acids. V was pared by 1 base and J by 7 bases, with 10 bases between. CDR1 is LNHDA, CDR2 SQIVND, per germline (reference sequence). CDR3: CASSIAHLGGYTF. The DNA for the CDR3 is TGTGCCAGTAGTATAGCACACCTAGGTGGCTACACCTTC.

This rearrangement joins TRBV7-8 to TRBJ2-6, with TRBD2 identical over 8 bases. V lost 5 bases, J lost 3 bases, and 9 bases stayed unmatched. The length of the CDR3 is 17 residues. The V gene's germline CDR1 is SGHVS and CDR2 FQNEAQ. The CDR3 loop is CASSPPGGPDGANVLTF. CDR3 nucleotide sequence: TGTGCCAGCAGCCCCCCGGGAGGGCCTGATGGGGCCAACGTCCTGACTTTC.

CDR3 DNA: TGTGCCAGCAGCTTCGCGGGAGGGCTTAGTTACGAGCAGTACTTC. It is translated as CASSFAGGLSYEQYF. V and J are TRBV7-2 and TRBJ2-7; the match to TRBD2 covers 9 bases. The CDR3 loop spans 15 amino acids. From germline, CDR1 is SGHTA and CDR2 FQGNSA. The ends lost 3 bases at V and 4 bases at J; junction bases unmatched: 7. Together with reference TRBV7-2 and TRBJ2-7, the CDR3 gives the full variable domain: GAGVSQSPSNKVTEKGKDVELRCDPISGHTALYWYRQSLGQGLEFLIYFQGNSAPDKSGLPSDRFSAERTGGSVSTLTIQRTQQEDSAVYLCASSFAGGLSYEQYFGPGTRLTVT.

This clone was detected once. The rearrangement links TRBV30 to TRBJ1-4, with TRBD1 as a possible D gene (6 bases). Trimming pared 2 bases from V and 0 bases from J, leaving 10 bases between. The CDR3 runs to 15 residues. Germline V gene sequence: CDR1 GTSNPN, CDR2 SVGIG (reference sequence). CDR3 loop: CAWSSGQSTNEKLFF. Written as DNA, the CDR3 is TGTGCCTGGAGTTCAGGACAGTCAACTAATGAAAAACTGTTTTTT.

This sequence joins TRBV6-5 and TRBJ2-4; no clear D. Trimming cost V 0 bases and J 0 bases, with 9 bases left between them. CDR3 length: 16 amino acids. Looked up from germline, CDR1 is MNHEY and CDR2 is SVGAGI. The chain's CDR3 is CASSYSRRPAKNIQYF. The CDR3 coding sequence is TGTGCCAGCAGTTACTCGCGGCGGCCAGCCAAAAACATTCAGTACTTC.

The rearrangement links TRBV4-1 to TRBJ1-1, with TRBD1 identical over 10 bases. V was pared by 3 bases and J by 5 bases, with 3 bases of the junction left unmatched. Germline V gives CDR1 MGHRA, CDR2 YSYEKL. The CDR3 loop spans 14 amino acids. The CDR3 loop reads CASSQTGGRTEAFF. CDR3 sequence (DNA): TGCGCCAGCAGCCAGACAGGGGGCCGGACTGAAGCTTTCTTT.

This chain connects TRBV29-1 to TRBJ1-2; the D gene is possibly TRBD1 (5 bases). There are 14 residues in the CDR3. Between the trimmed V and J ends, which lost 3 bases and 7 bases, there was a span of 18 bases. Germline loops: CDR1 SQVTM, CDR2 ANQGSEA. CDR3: CSVEVSVAGIGYTF. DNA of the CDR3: TGCAGCGTTGAGGTCTCCGTGGCAGGGATTGGCTACACCTTC.

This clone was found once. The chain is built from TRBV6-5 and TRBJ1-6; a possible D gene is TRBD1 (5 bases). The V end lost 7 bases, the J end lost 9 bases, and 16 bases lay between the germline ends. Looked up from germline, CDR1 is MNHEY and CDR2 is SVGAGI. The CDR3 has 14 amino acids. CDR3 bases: TGTGCCAGCAATAAGGGGTCAAAAGGTTCACCCCTCCACTTT. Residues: CASNKGSKGSPLHF.

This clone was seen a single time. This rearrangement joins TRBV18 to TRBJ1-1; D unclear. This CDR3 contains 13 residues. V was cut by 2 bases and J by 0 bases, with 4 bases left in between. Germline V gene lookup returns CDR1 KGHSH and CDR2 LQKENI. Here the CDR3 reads CASSPGLNTEAFF. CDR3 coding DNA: TGTGCCAGCTCACCAGGGCTGAACACTGAAGCTTTCTTT.